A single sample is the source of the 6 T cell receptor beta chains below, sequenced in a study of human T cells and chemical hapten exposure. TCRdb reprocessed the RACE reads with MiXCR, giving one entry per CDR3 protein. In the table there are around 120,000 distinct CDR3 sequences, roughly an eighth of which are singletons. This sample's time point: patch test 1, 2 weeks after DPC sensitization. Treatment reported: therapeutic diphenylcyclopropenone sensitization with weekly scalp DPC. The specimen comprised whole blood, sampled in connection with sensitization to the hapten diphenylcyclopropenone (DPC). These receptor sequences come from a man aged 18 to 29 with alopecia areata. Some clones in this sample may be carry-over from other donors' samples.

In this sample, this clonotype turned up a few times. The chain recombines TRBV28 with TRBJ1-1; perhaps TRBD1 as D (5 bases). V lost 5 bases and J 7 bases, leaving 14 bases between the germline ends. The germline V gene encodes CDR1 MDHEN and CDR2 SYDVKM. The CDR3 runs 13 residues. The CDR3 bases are TGTGCCAGCAGTCTCAGGGAGCTGGATGAAGCTTTCTTT. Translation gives CASSLRELDEAFF.

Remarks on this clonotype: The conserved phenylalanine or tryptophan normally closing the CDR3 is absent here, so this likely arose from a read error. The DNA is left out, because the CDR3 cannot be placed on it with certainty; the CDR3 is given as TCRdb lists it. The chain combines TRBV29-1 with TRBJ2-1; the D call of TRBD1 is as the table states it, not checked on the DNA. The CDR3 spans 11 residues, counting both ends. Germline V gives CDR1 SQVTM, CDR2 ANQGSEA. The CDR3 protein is CSVGADSPSST.

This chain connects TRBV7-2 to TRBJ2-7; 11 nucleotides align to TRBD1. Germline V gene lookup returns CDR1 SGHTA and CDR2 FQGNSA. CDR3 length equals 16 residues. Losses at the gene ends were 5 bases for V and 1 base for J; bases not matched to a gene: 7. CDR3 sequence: CASSARTGGESYEQYV. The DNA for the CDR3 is TGTGCCAGCAGCGCCCGGACAGGGGGCGAATCCTACGAGCAGTACGTC.

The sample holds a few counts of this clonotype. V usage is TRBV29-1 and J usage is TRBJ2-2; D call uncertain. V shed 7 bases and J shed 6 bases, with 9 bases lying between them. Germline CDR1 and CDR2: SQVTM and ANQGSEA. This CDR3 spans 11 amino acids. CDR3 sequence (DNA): TGCAGCGCCCCACGGGCCGGGGAGCTGTTTTTT. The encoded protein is CSAPRAGELFF.

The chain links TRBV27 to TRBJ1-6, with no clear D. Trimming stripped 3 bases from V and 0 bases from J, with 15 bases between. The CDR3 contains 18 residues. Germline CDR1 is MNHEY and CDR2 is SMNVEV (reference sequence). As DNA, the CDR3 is TGTGCCAGCAGTTTCCTATCACAGACCCCCTCCTATAATTCACCCCTCCACTTT. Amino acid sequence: CASSFLSQTPSYNSPLHF.

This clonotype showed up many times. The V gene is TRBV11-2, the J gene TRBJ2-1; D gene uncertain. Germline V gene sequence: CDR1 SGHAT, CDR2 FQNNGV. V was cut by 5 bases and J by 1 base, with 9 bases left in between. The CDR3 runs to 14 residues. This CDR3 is CASSPIGSYNEQFF. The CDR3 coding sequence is TGTGCCAGCAGCCCTATCGGGTCCTACAATGAGCAGTTCTTC.